Listed below are T cell receptor beta chains from one sample, sequenced in a study of CD4 T cells in relation to SARS-CoV-2 and coronaviruses. Antigens for these TCRs are unknown. The repertoire was sequenced with immunoSEQ multiplex PCR; TCRdb's copy has only in-frame clones and lacks some. Of 9,500 to 15,000 clones listed, roughly three quarters are singletons. The sample comprised CD4+ T cells from PBMCs, cultured in vitro. The source is a human donor in good health. Both conserved end residues are part of each CDR3. The order of the fields is V gene, J gene, D gene, clone size, CDR3 DNA, CDR3 protein. A D gene is named only where the DNA matches it firmly. Only some rows state a clone size, as once, few, many or a class for expanded clones.

TRBV15	TRBJ1-2	NA	NA	TGTGCCACCAGCAGAGAGAGGGGAGTCTCGACGGTCGGCTACACCTTC	CATSRERGVSTVGYTF
TRBV6-1	TRBJ1-5	NA	NA	TGTGCCAGCAGTGAATCGCCAGGCAATCAGCCCCAGCATTTT	CASSESPGNQPQHF
TRBV4-1	TRBJ2-3	TRBD2	NA	TGCGCCAGTCTCGGCGGCGGGAGAGGCCCAGATACGCAGTATTTT	CASLGGGRGPDTQYF
TRBV11-3	TRBJ2-1	TRBD2	medium-sized	TGTGCCAGCAGCTTAGGGCTAGCGGGAGGTTTGGGCCCGTACAATGAGCAGTTCTTC	CASSLGLAGGLGPYNEQFF
TRBV7-9	TRBJ2-3	NA	NA	TGTGCCAGCAGCTTAGCGAGGGGAGGCCCGAGCACAGATACGCAGTATTTT	CASSLARGGPSTDTQYF
TRBV13	TRBJ2-3	TRBD2	NA	TGTGCCAGCAGCCGCCAGACTAGCGGGAGAACAGATACGCAGTATTTT	CASSRQTSGRTDTQYF
TRBV5-6	TRBJ1-3	NA	few	TGTGCCAGCAGCTTTACTGGAAACACCATATATTTT	CASSFTGNTIYF
TRBV7-9	TRBJ2-2	NA	NA	TGTGCCAGCACCCCATCGGGGCTGAACACCGGGGAGCTGTTTTTT	CASTPSGLNTGELFF
TRBV6-5	TRBJ2-2	TRBD1	NA	TGTGCCAGCAGCGCACCGGGACAGGGGGCCGGGGAGCTGTTTTTT	CASSAPGQGAGELFF
TRBV15	TRBJ2-5	NA	NA	TGTGCCACCGGGTCAGGGGAAGAGACCCAGTACTTC	CATGSGEETQYF
TRBV20-1	TRBJ2-5	NA	NA	TGCAGTGCTAGTCCCCCAGGCCCCGACATTGGGACCCAGTACTTC	CSASPPGPDIGTQYF
TRBV28	TRBJ1-2	NA	NA	TGTGCCGCCATGGGGGCCGGCAGGAATAACTATGGCTACACCTTC	CAAMGAGRNNYGYTF
TRBV18	TRBJ1-3	NA	NA	TGTGCCAGCTCACCTGGGGGAAACACCATATATTTT	CASSPGGNTIYF
TRBV9	TRBJ1-2	TRBD1	NA	TGTGCCAGCAGCGCCCAGGGGACAGGGGGCGTCTATGGCTACACCTTC	CASSAQGTGGVYGYTF
TRBV30	TRBJ1-2	NA	NA	TGTGCCTGGAGTGTACTGGACGGGCTGGTGAGCTACACCTTC	CAWSVLDGLVSYTF
TRBV15	TRBJ1-1	TRBD1	NA	TGTGCCACCAGCAGAAGCGGGACAGGGGGCACTGAAGCTTTCTTT	CATSRSGTGGTEAFF
TRBV5-1	TRBJ2-5	NA	NA	TGCGCCAGCAGCTTGGGGGGAATTAAAGAGACCCAGTACTTC	CASSLGGIKETQYF
TRBV12-3/TRBV12-4	TRBJ2-3	NA	NA	TGTGCCAGCATTAAGGACTATGGGACGCAGTATTTT	CASIKDYGTQYF
TRBV19	TRBJ2-3	NA	NA	TGTGCCAGTAGTACCCGGTACACAGATACGCAGTATTTT	CASSTRYTDTQYF
TRBV5-1	TRBJ2-1	NA	NA	TGCGCCAGCAGTAGTAGGGACCGGGACCCGCAGTTCTTC	CASSSRDRDPQFF
TRBV7-9	TRBJ2-7	NA	large	TGTGCCAGCCAGCGGGTTACAGGGTATGTTGGGGAGCAGTACTTC	CASQRVTGYVGEQYF
TRBV18	TRBJ1-1	TRBD1	NA	TGTGCCAGCTCCCCCCGGGACAGGTTAAGTGAAGCTTTCTTT	CASSPRDRLSEAFF
TRBV28	TRBJ2-3	NA	NA	TGTGCCAGCAGCCCGGACGTTGGGGGACCAGATACGCAGTATTTT	CASSPDVGGPDTQYF
TRBV10-1	TRBJ2-3	TRBD1	NA	TGCGCCAGCACTACCGGGACAGGGGCTACGGATACGCAGTATTTT	CASTTGTGATDTQYF
TRBV7-9	TRBJ1-1	TRBD1	NA	TGTGCCAGCAGCTTTCAGGTTAGGGGGCACACTGAAGCTTTCTTT	CASSFQVRGHTEAFF
TRBV19	TRBJ1-5	NA	NA	TGTGCCAGTAGTATTGGTGTAGGGGTCGGTCAGCCCCAGCATTTT	CASSIGVGVGQPQHF
TRBV5-1	TRBJ1-3	NA	few	TGCGCCAGCAGCTTGGACCTCTCTGGAAACACCATATATTTT	CASSLDLSGNTIYF
TRBV10-2	TRBJ2-7	TRBD2	large	TGCGCCAGCAGTGCGATGCGCGGGAGAAGAGAGGAGCAGTACTTC	CASSAMRGRREEQYF
TRBV6-6	TRBJ1-5	NA	few	TGTGCCAGCAGTTACTCGACTGGCAATCAGCCCCAGCATTTT	CASSYSTGNQPQHF
TRBV28	TRBJ2-7	NA	large	TGTGCCAGCAGTGACAGTGGGAGGACCTACGAGCAGTACTTC	CASSDSGRTYEQYF
TRBV24-1	TRBJ1-4	TRBD1	NA	TGTGCCACCCAACGGGACAGAAATGAAAAACTGTTTTTT	CATQRDRNEKLFF
TRBV20-1	TRBJ2-7	NA	NA	TGCAGTGCTAGTCATCGGGCAGACTACGAGCAGTACTTC	CSASHRADYEQYF
TRBV7-8	TRBJ1-5	NA	NA	TGTGCCAGCAGCTTAGCGGGAGGGATAGGTCACCCCCAGCATTTT	CASSLAGGIGHPQHF
TRBV5-1	TRBJ2-5	NA	NA	TGCGCCAGCAGCTTGGGACGAGGGCCAGAGACCCAGTACTTC	CASSLGRGPETQYF
TRBV18	TRBJ1-1	NA	NA	TGTGCCAGCTCACCACAAGTAAAGGGTGAAGCTTTCTTT	CASSPQVKGEAFF
TRBV28	TRBJ2-3	NA	once	TGTGGGACAGTTAGCACAGATACGCAGTATTTT	CGTVSTDTQYF
TRBV19	TRBJ1-5	NA	NA	TGTGCCAGTAGTATATTGACAGGACTGCCTTATAGCAATCAGCCCCAGCATTTT	CASSILTGLPYSNQPQHF
TRBV30	TRBJ2-7	TRBD2	NA	TGTGCCTGGATTCCCCATGCGAGCGGGAGTTCTTACGAGCAGTACTTC	CAWIPHASGSSYEQYF
TRBV5-6	TRBJ2-7	TRBD2	NA	TGTGCCAGCAGCTCAATCGTAAGCGGGAGAGCCTACGAGCAGTACTTC	CASSSIVSGRAYEQYF
TRBV5-1	TRBJ1-5	NA	NA	TGCGCCAGCAGCGAGGGCTCCGGGAACAATCAGCCCCAGCATTTT	CASSEGSGNNQPQHF
TRBV27	TRBJ1-6	TRBD1	medium-sized	TGTGCCAGCAGCGCCGGGACAGTAAATTCACCCCTCCACTTT	CASSAGTVNSPLHF
TRBV10-3	TRBJ1-5	TRBD1	NA	TGTGCCATCAGTGACACAGGGGAAAATCTTAGCAATCAGCCCCAGCATTTT	CAISDTGENLSNQPQHF
TRBV3-1/TRBV3-2	TRBJ1-1	TRBD1	few	TGTGCCAGCAGCCAGGCACGGGACAGGGACACTGAAGCTTTCTTT	CASSQARDRDTEAFF
TRBV7-8	TRBJ1-6	NA	NA	TGTGCCAGCAGCCGATCCGGAATTTATAATTCACCCCTCCACTTT	CASSRSGIYNSPLHF
TRBV2	TRBJ2-6	NA	NA	TGTGCCAGCAGTCGCGGCTCTGGGGCCAACGTCCTGACTTTC	CASSRGSGANVLTF
TRBV12-3/TRBV12-4	TRBJ1-6	NA	few	TGTGCCAGCAGTCCCCATTTGATTTCACCCCTCCACTTT	CASSPHLISPLHF
TRBV3-1/TRBV3-2	TRBJ1-2	TRBD1	NA	TGTGCCAGCAGCCAAGTTGAGGGGGCGGTTTCCTACACCTTC	CASSQVEGAVSYTF
TRBV10-1	TRBJ2-3	NA	once	TGCGCCAGCAGTGAGTCGAGGGATACGCAGTATTTT	CASSESRDTQYF
TRBV15	TRBJ1-2	NA	few	TGTGCCACCAGACCGGGCCCGAACTATGGCTACACCTTC	CATRPGPNYGYTF
TRBV28	TRBJ2-2	NA	NA	TGTGCCAGCAGTTTACGGCAGATGAACACCGGGGAGCTGTTTTTT	CASSLRQMNTGELFF
TRBV6-5	TRBJ1-5	NA	NA	TGTGCCAGCAGTTCGATCGGCCGTACCCCCCAGCATTTT	CASSSIGRTPQHF
TRBV6-6	TRBJ2-7	NA	few	TGTGCCAGCAGAAAAGGGACGTTGGACTACGAGCAGTACTTC	CASRKGTLDYEQYF
TRBV2	TRBJ1-5	TRBD1	NA	TGTGCCAGCAGTGACCGGACAGGGGGCAGGCAGCCCCAGCATTTT	CASSDRTGGRQPQHF
TRBV7-3	TRBJ1-3	NA	few	TGTGCCAGCAGCTTAAGTAGCAGCTCTGGAAACACCATATATTTT	CASSLSSSSGNTIYF
TRBV24-1	TRBJ2-1	NA	NA	TGTGCCACCAGTGATCCCCCGAGGGCAGGGAGTAATGAGCAGTTCTTC	CATSDPPRAGSNEQFF